The subject of this entry is one TCR beta chain. The sample originates from a study of blood T cell repertoires in COVID-19. TCRdb's copy holds only in-frame clones and misses some; the assay was immunoSEQ multiplex PCR. This table has about 180,000 clones, around 85% appearing once. The CDR3 runs 13 residues. Trimming cost V 8 bases and J 5 bases, with 16 bases left between them. Germline CDR1 and CDR2: MNHEY and SVGAGI. Sequenced input: PBMCs or T cells enriched from blood (not recorded which). V and J are TRBV6-5 and TRBJ2-7; D possibly corresponds to TRBD1 (5 bases). The TCR was taken from a man in his forties who had recovered from COVID-19. The CDR3 sequence is CASRFSRGDEQYF. CDR3 bases: TGTGCCAGCCGGTTTTCTAGGGGTGACGAGCAGTACTTC.